The source of this T cell receptor (beta chain) is a study of human thymus T cells. Note on this clone: Its antigen is not known. The CDR3 end shows no conserved phenylalanine or tryptophan, and so a read error is likely. No DNA is shown, since the ends of the CDR3 on it are uncertain; the CDR3 is the one TCRdb lists.

Notes on the study in general: An apparent bias in V and J gene usage was seen in thymic and blood repertoires.

Donors consisted of healthy Finnish infants (having corrective surgery for congenital heart defects). Only four of the eight donors provided a roughly 0.5-1 mL blood sample. No fixed cell number was used; all available blood leukocytes supplied DNA. The CDR3 adds up to 8 amino acids, both ends counted. CDR1 and CDR2 from the germline V gene are PRHDT and FYEKMQ (reference sequence). Profiled with immunoSEQ multiplex PCR; TCRdb holds only in-frame clones, not every one. This sample has around 45,000 clones, with around 95% found just once. This rearrangement joins TRBV13 to TRBJ1-2. The sequencing sample was made of blood. This receptor was obtained from a girl under two years old with a congenital heart defect but otherwise immunologically healthy. CDR3 protein: CASSPHSL.